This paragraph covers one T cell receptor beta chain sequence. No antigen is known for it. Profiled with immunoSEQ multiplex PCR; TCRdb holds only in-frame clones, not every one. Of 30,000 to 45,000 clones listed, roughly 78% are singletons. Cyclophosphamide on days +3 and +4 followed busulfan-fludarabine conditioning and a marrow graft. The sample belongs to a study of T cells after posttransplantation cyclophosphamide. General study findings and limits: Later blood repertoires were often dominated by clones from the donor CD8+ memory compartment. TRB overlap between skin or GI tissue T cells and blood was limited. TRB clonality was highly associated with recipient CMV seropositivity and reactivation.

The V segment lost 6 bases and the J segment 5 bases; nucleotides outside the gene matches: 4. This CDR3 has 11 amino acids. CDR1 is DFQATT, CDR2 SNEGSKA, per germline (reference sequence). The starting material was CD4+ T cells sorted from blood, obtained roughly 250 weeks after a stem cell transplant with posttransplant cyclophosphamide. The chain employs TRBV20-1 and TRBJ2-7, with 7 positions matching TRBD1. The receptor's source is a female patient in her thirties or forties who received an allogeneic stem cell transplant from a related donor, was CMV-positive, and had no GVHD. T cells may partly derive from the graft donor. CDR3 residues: CSAQGDDEQYF. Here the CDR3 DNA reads TGCAGTGCCCAGGGGGACGACGAGCAGTACTTC.